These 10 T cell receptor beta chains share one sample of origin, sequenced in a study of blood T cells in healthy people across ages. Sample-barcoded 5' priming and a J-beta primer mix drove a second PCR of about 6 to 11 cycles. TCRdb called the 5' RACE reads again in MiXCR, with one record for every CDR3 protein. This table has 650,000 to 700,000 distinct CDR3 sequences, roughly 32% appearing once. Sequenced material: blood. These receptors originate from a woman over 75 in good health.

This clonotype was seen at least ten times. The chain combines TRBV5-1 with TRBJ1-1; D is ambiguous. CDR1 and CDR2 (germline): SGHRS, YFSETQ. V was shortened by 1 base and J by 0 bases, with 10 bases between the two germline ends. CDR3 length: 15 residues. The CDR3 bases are TGCGCCAGCAGCTTGTTCGGCGCCATGAACACTGAAGCTTTCTTT. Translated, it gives CASSLFGAMNTEAFF.

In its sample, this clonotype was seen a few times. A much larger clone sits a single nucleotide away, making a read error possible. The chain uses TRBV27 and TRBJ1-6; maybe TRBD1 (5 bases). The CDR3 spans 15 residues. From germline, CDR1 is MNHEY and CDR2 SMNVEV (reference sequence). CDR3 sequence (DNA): TGTGCCAGCAGTCCAGGGAGGTCCTATAATTCACCCCCCCACTTT. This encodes CASSPGRSYNSPPHF.

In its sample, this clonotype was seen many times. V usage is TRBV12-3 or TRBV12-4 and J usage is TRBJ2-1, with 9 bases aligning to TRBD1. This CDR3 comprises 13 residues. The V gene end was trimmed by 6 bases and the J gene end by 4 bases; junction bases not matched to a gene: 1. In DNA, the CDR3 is TGTGCCAGCAGGGGACAGGGATACAATGAGCAGTTCTTC. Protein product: CASRGQGYNEQFF.

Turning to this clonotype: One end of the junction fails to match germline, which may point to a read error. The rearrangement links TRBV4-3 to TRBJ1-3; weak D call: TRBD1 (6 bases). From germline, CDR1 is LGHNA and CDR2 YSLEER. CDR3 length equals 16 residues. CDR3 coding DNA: TGCGCCAGCAGCCAAGGGGGGCGACGTACTGGAAACATCATATATTTT. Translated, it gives CASSQGGRRTGNIIYF.

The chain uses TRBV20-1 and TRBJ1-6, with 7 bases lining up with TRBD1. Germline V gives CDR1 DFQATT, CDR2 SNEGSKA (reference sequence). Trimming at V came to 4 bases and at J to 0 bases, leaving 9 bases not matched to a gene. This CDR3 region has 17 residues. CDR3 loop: CSAIQGGGFSYNSPLHF. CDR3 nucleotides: TGCAGTGCTATTCAGGGGGGAGGTTTCTCCTATAATTCACCCCTCCACTTT.

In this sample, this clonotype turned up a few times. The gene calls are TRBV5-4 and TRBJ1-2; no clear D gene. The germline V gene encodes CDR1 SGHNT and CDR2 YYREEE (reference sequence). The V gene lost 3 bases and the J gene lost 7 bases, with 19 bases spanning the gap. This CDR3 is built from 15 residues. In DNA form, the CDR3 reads TGTGCCAGCAGCTCAGTCCGGGCCAACCCGGCTGGCTACACCTTC. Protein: CASSSVRANPAGYTF.

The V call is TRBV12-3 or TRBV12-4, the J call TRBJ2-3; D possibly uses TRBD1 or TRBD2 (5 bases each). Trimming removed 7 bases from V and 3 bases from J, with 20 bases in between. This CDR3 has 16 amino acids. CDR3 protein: CASTRVGGVRTDTQYF. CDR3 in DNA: TGTGCCAGCACCCGTGTTGGGGGAGTTAGAACAGATACGCAGTATTTT.

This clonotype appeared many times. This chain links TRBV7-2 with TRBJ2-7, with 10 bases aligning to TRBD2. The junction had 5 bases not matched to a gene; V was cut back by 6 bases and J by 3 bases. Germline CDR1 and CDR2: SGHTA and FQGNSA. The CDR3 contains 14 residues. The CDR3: CASRLAGADYEQYF. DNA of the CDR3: TGTGCCAGCAGGCTAGCGGGGGCCGACTACGAGCAGTACTTC. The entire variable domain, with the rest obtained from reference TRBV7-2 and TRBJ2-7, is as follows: GAGVSQSPSNKVTEKGKDVELRCDPISGHTALYWYRQSLGQGLEFLIYFQGNSAPDKSGLPSDRFSAERTGGSVSTLTIQRTQQEDSAVYLCASRLAGADYEQYFGPGTRLTVT.

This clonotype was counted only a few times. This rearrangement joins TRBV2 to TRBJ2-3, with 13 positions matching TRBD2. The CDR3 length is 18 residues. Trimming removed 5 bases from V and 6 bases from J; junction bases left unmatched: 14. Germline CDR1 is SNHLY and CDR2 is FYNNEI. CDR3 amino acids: CASSLPTSGGPNLDTQYF. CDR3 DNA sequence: TGTGCCAGCAGTCTCCCGACTAGCGGGGGGCCCAACCTGGATACGCAGTATTTT.

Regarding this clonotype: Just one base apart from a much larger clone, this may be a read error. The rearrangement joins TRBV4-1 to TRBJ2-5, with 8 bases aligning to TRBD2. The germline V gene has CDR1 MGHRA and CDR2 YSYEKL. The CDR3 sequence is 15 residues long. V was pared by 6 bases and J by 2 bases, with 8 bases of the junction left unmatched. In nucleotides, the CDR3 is TGCGCCAGCAGGGCAATCGGGGGGGAGCAAGAGACCCAGTACTTC. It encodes CASRAIGGEQETQYF.